A single sample gave rise to the 10 T cell receptor beta chains below, sequenced in a study of blood T cell repertoires in COVID-19. TCRdb keeps only in-frame clones here, not all; method: immunoSEQ multiplex PCR. This sample has 250,000 to 400,000 clones; 90% occur once, and the top ten carry roughly 2.6%. What was sequenced was PBMCs or T cells enriched from blood (not recorded which). These receptor sequences come from a man in his sixties who had recovered from COVID-19.

The chain recombines TRBV6-5 with TRBJ1-1, with a tentative D call TRBD1 (6 bases). The CDR3 runs to 13 residues. The germline gives CDR1 MNHEY, CDR2 SVGAGI. V was cut by 6 bases and J by 0 bases, with 8 bases left in between. The CDR3 spells CASRQGLNTEAFF. CDR3 bases: TGTGCCAGCAGACAGGGCCTGAACACTGAAGCTTTCTTT.

The V and J genes are TRBV24-1 and TRBJ2-5; TRBD1 agrees at 7 bases. CDR1 is KGHDR, CDR2 SFDVKD, per germline. V trimming: 4 bases; J trimming: 1 base; junction bases outside the gene matches: 8. This CDR3 has 16 residues. The CDR3 loop reads CATSDFGQELQETQYF. The CDR3 DNA reads as TGTGCCACCAGTGACTTTGGACAGGAGCTCCAAGAGACCCAGTACTTC.

The chain recombines TRBV2 with TRBJ2-5; D possibly corresponds to TRBD2 (5 bases). Germline CDR1 reads SNHLY; CDR2 reads FYNNEI. Trimming shortened V by 11 bases and J by 7 bases, and 11 bases separated the two germline ends. This CDR3 comprises 10 residues. CDR3 residues: CAGGPTTQYF. CDR3 nucleotides: TGTGCCGGAGGACCGACGACCCAGTACTTC.

The CDR3 region is CASTNSGTVPNEQFF. The CDR3 nucleotides read TGTGCCAGCACCAACTCGGGGACAGTCCCCAATGAGCAGTTCTTC. The chain links TRBV11-2 to TRBJ2-1, with 7 nucleotides matching TRBD1. V trimming: 7 bases; J trimming: 6 bases; junction bases outside the gene matches: 12. The CDR3 contains 15 residues. Germline V gene lookup returns CDR1 SGHAT and CDR2 FQNNGV.

The table lists this clone with a count of one. V is TRBV5-1 and J is TRBJ2-1; 8 bases align to TRBD2. Germline CDR1 SGHRS, CDR2 YFSETQ. This CDR3 spans 15 amino acids. V lost 0 bases, J lost 3 bases, and 2 bases stayed unmatched. The CDR3 DNA reads as TGCGCCAGCAGCTTGGGTAGCGGGAACTACAATGAGCAGTTCTTC. Protein product: CASSLGSGNYNEQFF.

This chain uses TRBV2 with TRBJ1-4; D might be TRBD1 (6 bases). Trimming removed 8 bases from V and 9 bases from J, with 19 bases in between. From germline, CDR1 is SNHLY and CDR2 FYNNEI. This CDR3 comprises 14 residues. The CDR3 reads CASGRDIGRKKLFF. The CDR3 nucleotides are TGTGCCAGCGGGAGGGACATAGGCCGAAAAAAACTGTTTTTT.

This chain uses TRBV18 with TRBJ2-2; 7 bases are shared with TRBD1. Germline V gene data show CDR1 as KGHSH and CDR2 as LQKENI. V gave up 4 bases and J gave up 1 base; unmatched junction bases: 6. The CDR3 is 16 residues long. The CDR3 DNA sequence: TGTGCCAGCTCACTCCTCGGACAGGAGAACACCGGGGAGCTGTTTTTT. This gives the protein CASSLLGQENTGELFF.

J is TRBJ1-1 and V is TRBV5-1; 12 bases align to TRBD1. Losses at the gene ends were 3 bases for V and 4 bases for J; bases not matched to a gene: 7. Germline CDR1 reads SGHRS; CDR2 reads YFSETQ. This CDR3 is 16 amino acids long. The CDR3 sequence is CASSYGTGGYSTEAFF. The CDR3 DNA sequence: TGCGCCAGCAGCTACGGGACAGGGGGCTACAGCACTGAAGCTTTCTTT.

V is TRBV18 and J is TRBJ1-4; TRBD1 aligns across 8 bases. This CDR3 has 14 amino acids. V shed 3 bases, J shed 7 bases, and the junction held 4 bases outside the gene matches. Germline assignment: CDR1 KGHSH and CDR2 LQKENI. As DNA, the CDR3 is TGTGCCAGCTCACCGAGACAGGGGAGTGAAAAACTGTTTTTT. It encodes CASSPRQGSEKLFF.

A remark on this clone: One junction end disagrees with the germline gene, perhaps due to a read error. The chain is built from TRBV7-7 and TRBJ2-2; TRBD2 matches at 9 bases. There are 17 residues in the CDR3. Germline V gene sequence: CDR1 SSHAT, CDR2 FNYEAQ (reference sequence). The CDR3 reads CASSSAGGNSDTGELFF. The CDR3 region has the DNA TGTGCTAGCAGTTCGGCGGGGGGGAATAGTGACACCGGGGAGCTGTTTTTT.